This T cell receptor (beta chain) was found in a study of OX40 agonist ivuxolimab in advanced cancers. Study information: Averaging roughly 60 years in age, with a range of roughly 23 to 85, the cohort was more than 75% male. General study results and limits: By week 6 at 0.1 to 3.0 mg/kg, blood CD4+ and CD8+ T cells had expanded clonally. Among T cells, CD8+ cells averaged more expanded clones than CD4+ cells.

On this clone itself: The antigen remains undetermined.

The CDR3 length is 12 residues. Deletions cut 5 bases from V and 7 bases from J, with 10 bases between. Looked up from germline, CDR1 is LNHDA and CDR2 is SQIVND (reference sequence). Sequencing used immunoSEQ multiplex PCR; TCRdb keeps in-frame clones, though not all of them. The sample contains fewer than 55,000 clones, approximately 87% of which appear only once. Source: CD4+ or CD8+ T cells sorted from blood, taken in a trial of the OX40 agonist ivuxolimab. This TCR derives from an adult with an advanced solid tumor such as melanoma, head and neck, liver or kidney cancer. V is TRBV19 and J is TRBJ2-3; D remains ambiguous. The CDR3 spells CASSPTSHTQYF. The DNA of the CDR3 is TGTGCCAGTAGTCCTACATCACATACGCAGTATTTT.